Reported below is one T cell receptor (beta chain). Its antigen is unknown. The data derive from a study of T cells after yellow fever vaccination. TCRdb called the 5' RACE reads again in MiXCR, with one record for every CDR3 protein. The data show some 290,000 distinct CDR3 sequences, approximately 12% seen once. V was trimmed by 6 bases and J by 7 bases, leaving 18 bases between them. There are 15 residues in the CDR3. Germline-derived CDR1 and CDR2 are KGHDR and SFDVKD. Notes on the study in general: Sorted repertoires could include abundant contaminating clonotypes from bulk cells. Shared CD4/CD8 clonotypes were a small share, likely from convergent recombination. After the booster, 95% to 98% of CD4 and 75% to 90% of CD8 primary-response clones were re-detected.

The material was CD4+ T cells sorted from PBMCs, obtained 45 days after the yellow fever booster vaccination. The rearrangement uses TRBV24-1 and TRBJ2-1; D is unclear. This TCR was sampled from a man younger than 35 who received the YFV17D yellow fever vaccine. Written as DNA, the CDR3 is TGTGCCACCAGTCTCTCCCTAGGTGGGCGGAATGAGCAGTTCTTC. It translates to CATSLSLGGRNEQFF.